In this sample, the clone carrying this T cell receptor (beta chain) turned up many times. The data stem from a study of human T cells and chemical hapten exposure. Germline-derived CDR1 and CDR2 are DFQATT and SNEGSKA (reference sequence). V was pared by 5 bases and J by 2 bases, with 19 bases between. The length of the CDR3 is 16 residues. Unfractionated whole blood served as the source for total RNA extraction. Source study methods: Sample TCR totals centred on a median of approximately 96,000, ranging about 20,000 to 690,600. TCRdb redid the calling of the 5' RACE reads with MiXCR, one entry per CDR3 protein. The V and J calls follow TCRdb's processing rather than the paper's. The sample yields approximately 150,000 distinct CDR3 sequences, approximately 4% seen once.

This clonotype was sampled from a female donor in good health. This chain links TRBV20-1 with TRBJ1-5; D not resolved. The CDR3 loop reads CSAVGPFGYGNQPQHF. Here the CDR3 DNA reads TGCAGTGCTGTCGGGCCCTTTGGGTATGGCAATCAGCCCCAGCATTTT.